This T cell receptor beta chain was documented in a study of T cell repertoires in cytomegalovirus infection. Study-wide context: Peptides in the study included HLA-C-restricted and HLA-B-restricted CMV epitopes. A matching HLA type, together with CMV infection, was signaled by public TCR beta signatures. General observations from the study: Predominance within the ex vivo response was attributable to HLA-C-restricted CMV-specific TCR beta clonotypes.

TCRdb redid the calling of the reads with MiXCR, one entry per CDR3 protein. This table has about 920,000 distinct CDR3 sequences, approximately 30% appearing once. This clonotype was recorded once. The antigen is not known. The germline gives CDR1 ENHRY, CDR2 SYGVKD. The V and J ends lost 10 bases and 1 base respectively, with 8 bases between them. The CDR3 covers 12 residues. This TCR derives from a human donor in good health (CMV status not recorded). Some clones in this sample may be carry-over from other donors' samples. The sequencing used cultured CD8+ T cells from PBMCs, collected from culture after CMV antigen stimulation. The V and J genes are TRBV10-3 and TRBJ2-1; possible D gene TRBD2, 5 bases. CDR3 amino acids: CATTGSYNEQFF. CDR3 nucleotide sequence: TGTGCCACCACGGGGTCCTACAATGAGCAGTTCTTC.